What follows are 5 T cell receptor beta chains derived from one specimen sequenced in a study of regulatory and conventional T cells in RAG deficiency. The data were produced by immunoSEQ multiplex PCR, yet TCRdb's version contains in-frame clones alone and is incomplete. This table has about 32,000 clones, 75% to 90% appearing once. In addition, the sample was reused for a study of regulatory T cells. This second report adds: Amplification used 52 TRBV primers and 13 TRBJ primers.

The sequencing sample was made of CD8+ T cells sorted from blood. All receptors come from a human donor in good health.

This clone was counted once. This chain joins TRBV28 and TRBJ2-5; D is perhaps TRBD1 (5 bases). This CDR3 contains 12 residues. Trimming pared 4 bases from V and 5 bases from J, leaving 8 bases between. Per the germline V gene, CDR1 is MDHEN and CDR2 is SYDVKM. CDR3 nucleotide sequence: TGTGCCAGCAGTTCAGGGCCGGAGACCCAGTACTTC. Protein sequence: CASSSGPETQYF.

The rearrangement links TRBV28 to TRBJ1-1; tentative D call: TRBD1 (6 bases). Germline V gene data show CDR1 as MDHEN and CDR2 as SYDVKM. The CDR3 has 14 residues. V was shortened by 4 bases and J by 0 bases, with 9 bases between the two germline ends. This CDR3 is CASSYYRVNTEAFF. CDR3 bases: TGTGCCAGCAGTTACTACAGGGTGAACACTGAAGCTTTCTTT.

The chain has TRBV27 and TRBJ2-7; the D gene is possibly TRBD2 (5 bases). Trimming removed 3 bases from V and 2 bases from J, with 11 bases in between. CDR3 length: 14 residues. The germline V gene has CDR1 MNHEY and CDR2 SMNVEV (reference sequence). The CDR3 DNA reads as TGTGCCAGCAGTTTTTCGGGGATCCCCTACGAGCAGTACTTC. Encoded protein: CASSFSGIPYEQYF.

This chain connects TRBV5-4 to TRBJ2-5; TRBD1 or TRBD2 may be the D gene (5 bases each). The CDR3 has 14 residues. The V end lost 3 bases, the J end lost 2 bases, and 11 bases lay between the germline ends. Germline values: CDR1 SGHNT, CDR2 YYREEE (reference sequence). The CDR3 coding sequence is TGTGCCAGCAGCTCCTCGGGGCCACAAGAGACCCAGTACTTC. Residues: CASSSSGPQETQYF.

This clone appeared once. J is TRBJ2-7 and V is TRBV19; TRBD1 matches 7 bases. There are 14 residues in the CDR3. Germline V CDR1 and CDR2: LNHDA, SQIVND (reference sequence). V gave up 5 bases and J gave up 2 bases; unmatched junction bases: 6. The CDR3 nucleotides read TGTGCCAGTAGTCCCCGGGACAGACCCTACGAGCAGTACTTC. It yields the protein CASSPRDRPYEQYF.